A selection of T cell receptor beta chains follows, all from one sample in a study of T cell repertoires and HLA-DP antigens. Their antigens are not known. Measured with immunoSEQ multiplex PCR; TCRdb has only the in-frame clones, and not every one. Here the sample spans about 110,000 clones, 80% to 95% being singletons. The material sequenced was CD4+ T cells from PBMCs. The source of these receptors is a woman aged 18-29 years in good health and CMV-seronegative. The CDR3 runs from the conserved cysteine through the conserved F or W. A D gene is named only where the DNA matches it firmly. Clone size is not always given. Where it is, it says once, few, many or a class for expanded clones.

14,NA,NA,TRBJ2-3,TRBV29-1,CSVLMGLGTDTQYF,TGCAGCGTTCTAATGGGGTTAGGCACAGATACGCAGTATTTT
13,NA,NA,TRBJ2-3,TRBV11-3,CASSLPPGSTQYF,TGTGCCAGCAGCTTACCCCCGGGGAGTACGCAGTATTTT
15,NA,TRBD1,TRBJ2-5,TRBV10-3,CAISGPRGLGETQYF,TGTGCCATCAGTGGACCCAGGGGGCTTGGAGAGACCCAGTACTTC
14,NA,TRBD1,TRBJ1-1,TRBV27,CASSSLTQGPQAFF,TGTGCCAGCAGTTCCCTTACACAGGGGCCGCAGGCTTTCTTT
16,NA,NA,TRBJ1-3,TRBV7-9,CASSLAGVSSGNTIYF,TGTGCCAGCAGCTTAGCGGGGGTGAGCTCTGGAAACACCATATATTTT
15,NA,TRBD1,TRBJ2-3,TRBV28,CASSRDRGFTDTQYF,TGTGCCAGCAGTCGGGACAGGGGATTCACAGATACGCAGTATTTT
13,NA,NA,TRBJ2-2,TRBV27,CASSPTKLGELFF,TGTGCCAGCAGTCCGACAAAACTCGGGGAGCTGTTTTTT
16,NA,TRBD1,TRBJ1-6,TRBV14,CASSQHQGALGSPLHF,TGTGCCAGCAGCCAGCACCAGGGGGCTCTAGGTTCACCCCTCCACTTT
17,NA,NA,TRBJ1-6,TRBV4-3,CASSQDPQSSYNSPLHF,TGCGCCAGCAGCCAAGATCCCCAGAGCTCCTATAATTCACCCCTCCACTTT
12,NA,NA,TRBJ2-7,TRBV7-2,CASSLGPREQYF,TGTGCCAGCAGCTTAGGCCCTAGGGAGCAGTACTTC
15,NA,NA,TRBJ2-2,TRBV18,CASSPQGYSTGELFF,TGTGCCAGCTCACCACAGGGCTATAGCACCGGGGAGCTGTTTTTT
18,NA,TRBD2,TRBJ2-3,TRBV7-6,CASTLRGSGTSDTDTQYF,TGTGCCAGCACCTTGAGGGGTTCCGGGACTAGCGACACAGATACGCAGTATTTT
15,NA,NA,TRBJ2-3,TRBV7-8,CASSLDRAGADTQYF,TGTGCCAGCAGCTTAGATCGGGCTGGGGCAGATACGCAGTATTTT
14,NA,NA,TRBJ2-5,TRBV9,CASSAGTEQETQYF,TGTGCCAGCAGCGCCGGGACGGAACAAGAGACCCAGTACTTC
13,few,NA,TRBJ1-3,TRBV7-2,CASSPRSGNTIYF,TGTGCCAGCAGCCCTCGGTCCGGAAACACCATATATTTT
15,NA,NA,TRBJ1-5,TRBV28,CASRPDSYSNQPQHF,TGTGCCAGCAGACCCGACAGTTATAGCAATCAGCCCCAGCATTTT
15,NA,NA,TRBJ1-2,TRBV6-1,CASRPEGLPSGGYTF,TGTGCCAGCAGACCCGAGGGACTGCCATCCGGGGGCTACACCTTC
16,NA,TRBD2,TRBJ2-5,TRBV7-6,CASSLGLVGGQETQYF,TGTGCCAGCAGCCTGGGACTAGTCGGGGGGCAAGAGACCCAGTACTTC
12,NA,NA,TRBJ1-1,TRBV11-2,CASSYGNTEAFF,TGTGCCAGCAGCTATGGGAACACTGAAGCTTTCTTT
17,NA,NA,TRBJ2-5,TRBV29-1,CSVEDQGAPGQEETQYF,TGCAGCGTTGAAGATCAAGGGGCCCCGGGACAAGAAGAGACCCAGTACTTC
15,NA,TRBD1,TRBJ1-2,TRBV5-4,CASSLELDRGKGYTF,TGTGCCAGCAGCTTGGAGTTAGACAGGGGGAAAGGCTACACCTTC
15,NA,NA,TRBJ2-2,TRBV7-3,CASSLRTSYTGELFF,TGTGCCAGCAGCTTAAGAACTAGTTACACCGGGGAGCTGTTTTTT
15,once,TRBD2,TRBJ2-7,TRBV4-2,CASRRTSGSSYEQYF,TGTGCCAGCAGGCGGACTAGCGGGAGTTCCTACGAGCAGTACTTC
17,NA,NA,TRBJ1-5,TRBV12-1,CASSFAPTPGGNQPQHF,TGTGCCAGCAGCTTTGCGCCCACACCGGGGGGCAATCAGCCCCAGCATTTT
13,NA,NA,TRBJ1-2,TRBV7-9,CASSWRDLYGYTF,TGTGCCAGCAGCTGGCGGGATCTCTATGGCTACACCTTC
13,few,NA,TRBJ2-5,TRBV2,CASSSQGRETQYF,TGTGCCAGCAGTTCGCAGGGTAGGGAGACCCAGTACTTC
18,NA,TRBD2,TRBJ2-6,TRBV9,CASSVGTSGINGANVLTF,TGTGCCAGCAGCGTAGGGACTAGCGGGATCAATGGGGCCAACGTCCTGACTTTC
11,NA,NA,TRBJ2-1,TRBV20-1,CSARFIGEQFF,TGCAGTGCTAGGTTTATCGGTGAGCAGTTCTTC
15,NA,TRBD2,TRBJ2-3,TRBV7-2,CASSFSGRASDTQYF,TGTGCCAGCAGCTTTAGCGGGAGGGCCTCAGATACGCAGTATTTT
15,NA,TRBD2,TRBJ2-7,TRBV19,CASSITGTSGYEQYF,TGTGCCAGTAGTATCACCGGGACTAGCGGTTACGAGCAGTACTTC
15,once,TRBD2,TRBJ2-1,TRBV7-9,CASSFNLAGADEQFF,TGTGCCAGCAGCTTCAACCTAGCGGGTGCGGATGAGCAGTTCTTC
13,few,NA,TRBJ2-5,TRBV7-2,CASSPRAAGTQYF,TGTGCCAGCAGCCCCCGGGCCGCGGGGACCCAGTACTTC